Following are 6 T cell receptor beta chains from one sample sequenced in a study of monozygotic twins with inflammatory bowel disease. After re-calling the 5' RACE reads, TCRdb lists one entry per CDR3 protein, DNA absent. The sample features fewer than 400,000 distinct CDR3 sequences, with 5.5% to 6.5% in its top ten. The source material was blood. The receptors shown here come from a human donor with ulcerative colitis or Crohn's disease, or a healthy co-twin of an affected twin (not recorded which).

The J gene is TRBJ2-1, the V gene TRBV30; TCRdb names TRBD2, which stays unverified in the absence of DNA. CDR1 GTSNPN and CDR2 SVGIG come from the germline V gene (reference sequence). The CDR3 is 17 amino acids. The CDR3 protein is CAWSARNVAGAYNEQFF.

The chain has TRBV5-1 and TRBJ2-3; TCRdb's D gene call, TRBD1, goes unchecked for lack of DNA. The germline V gene has CDR1 SGHRS and CDR2 YFSETQ. This CDR3 spans 16 amino acids. The CDR3 region is CASSLTPGGGGDTQYF.

The chain joins TRBV6-2 or TRBV6-3 to TRBJ1-5; TCRdb's D call, TRBD1, is unchecked because there is no DNA. Looked up from germline, CDR1 is MNHEY and CDR2 is SVGEGT. The CDR3 consists of 14 residues. The CDR3 region is CASSYWGQGQPQHF.

The chain is built from TRBV20-1 and TRBJ2-3; TCRdb reports TRBD1, a call that lacks DNA to check it against. Germline CDR1 is DFQATT and CDR2 is SNEGSKA (reference sequence). This CDR3 is 14 amino acids long. CDR3 residues: CSARRRGSTDTQYF.

The chain links TRBV6-5 to TRBJ1-1; TCRdb reports TRBD1, a call that lacks DNA to check it against. The V gene's germline CDR1 is MNHEY and CDR2 SVGAGI. The CDR3 totals 15 residues. CDR3 loop: CASSYLDTANTEAFF.

This rearrangement joins TRBV12-3 or TRBV12-4 to TRBJ2-7. The CDR3 length is 15 residues. Here the CDR3 reads CASSPQSGSSYEQYF.